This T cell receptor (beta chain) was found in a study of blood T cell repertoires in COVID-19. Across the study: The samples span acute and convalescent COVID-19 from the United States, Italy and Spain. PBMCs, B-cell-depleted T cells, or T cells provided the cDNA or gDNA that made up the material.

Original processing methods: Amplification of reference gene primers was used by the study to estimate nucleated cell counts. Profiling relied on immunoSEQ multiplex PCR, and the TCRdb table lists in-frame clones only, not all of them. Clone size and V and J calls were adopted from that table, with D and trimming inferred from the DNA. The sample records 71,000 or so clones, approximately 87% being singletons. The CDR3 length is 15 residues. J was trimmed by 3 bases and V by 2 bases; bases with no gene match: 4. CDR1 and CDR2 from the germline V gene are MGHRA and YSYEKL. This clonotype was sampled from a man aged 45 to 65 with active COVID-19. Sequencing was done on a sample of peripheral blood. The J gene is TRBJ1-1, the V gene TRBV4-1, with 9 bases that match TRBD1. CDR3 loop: CASSQPDRGDTEAFF. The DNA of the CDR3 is TGCGCCAGCAGCCAACCAGACAGGGGGGACACTGAAGCTTTCTTT.